The clone carrying this T cell receptor beta chain was detected only a few times. Its target is unknown. These data come from a study of T-cell memory formation after mild COVID-19. Overall study context: In these data, TCR clusters were largely donor specific. General study findings and limits: Chiefly within CM and EM were the contracting CD4+ clones; CD8+ ones were within EMRA. The study detected some responding clones in pre-infection memory, suggesting cross-reactive memory joined.

Libraries for TCRalpha and TCRbeta carried sample barcodes and unique molecular identifiers via 5'RACE. TCRdb analysed the 5' RACE reads with MiXCR anew, one entry per CDR3 protein. Of approximately 44,000 distinct CDR3 sequences listed, roughly 7.2% are singletons. V dropped 5 bases and J dropped 6; count of bases not matched to a gene: 5. The CDR3 totals 14 residues. Germline CDR1 and CDR2: SGHAT and FQDESV (reference sequence). The material sequenced was PBMCs or a T cell subset sorted from them (not recorded which). The chain has TRBV11-1 and TRBJ2-2, with TRBD2 matching over 8 bases. The sequence was collected from a young man who had mild COVID-19 (a few samples of this study predate the infection). Cell type and time point are not known. CDR3 sequence (DNA): TGTGCCAGCAGCCTCGGGGGGGGAGCCGGGGAGCTGTTTTTT. Its translation: CASSLGGGAGELFF.